The T cell receptor beta chain described here comes from a study of blood T cell repertoires in COVID-19. Study information: Acute and convalescent COVID-19 specimens originated in the United States, Italy and Spain. PBMCs, B-cell-depleted T cells, or T cells were the source of the cDNA or gDNA that made up the material.

Authors' methods: Amplification with reference gene primers provided the estimates of nucleated cell counts. The method was immunoSEQ multiplex PCR; TCRdb's version includes in-frame clones alone and lacks a portion of them. The V and J calls and clone size are taken from that table; D and trimming were inferred from the DNA. The data hold 300,000 to 400,000 clones, with roughly 90% observed a single time. Cohort allocation depended upon clinical history that participants reported. The CDR3 length is 16 residues. V was clipped by 2 bases and J by 2 bases, with 10 bases between them. CDR1 SGHVS and CDR2 FQNEAQ come from the germline V gene.

The chain joins TRBV7-8 to TRBJ1-6; D ambiguous. The specimen sequenced was PBMCs or T cells enriched from blood (not recorded which). This TCR came from a woman aged 25 to 39 with acute COVID-19. In DNA form, the CDR3 reads TGTGCCAGCAGCTTACGTTTTGAGGCCTATAATTCACCCCTCCACTTT. Amino acid sequence: CASSLRFEAYNSPLHF.